Below, 24 T cell receptor beta chains from the same sample are listed, as sequenced in a study of blood T cell repertoires in COVID-19. The table came from immunoSEQ multiplex PCR; TCRdb's copy has only in-frame clones and leaves some out. The table includes about 64,000 clones, roughly 80% detected once. The sequencing sample was made of peripheral blood. Every receptor here comes from a man aged 60 to 75 with COVID-19, enrolled during active disease.

The gene calls are TRBV30 and TRBJ2-5, with a tentative D call TRBD2 (6 bases). Germline V gene data show CDR1 as GTSNPN and CDR2 as SVGIG (reference sequence). V was cut by 0 bases and J by 5 bases, with 10 bases left in between. This CDR3 has 13 residues. In DNA form, the CDR3 reads TGTGCCTGGAGTGTACTGGCGGGGGAGACCCAGTACTTC. This encodes CAWSVLAGETQYF.

The V call is TRBV5-4, the J call TRBJ2-5, with TRBD1 identical over 11 bases. The germline V gene has CDR1 SGHNT and CDR2 YYREEE (reference sequence). CDR3 length: 15 amino acids. Trimming removed 4 bases from V and 4 bases from J; junction bases left unmatched: 6. In nucleotides, the CDR3 is TGTGCCAGCAGCCGGGACAGGGGGTCGAGAGAGACCCAGTACTTC. Its translation: CASSRDRGSRETQYF.

This clone occurred once. The genes are TRBV6-5 and TRBJ2-7; 7 nucleotides align to TRBD1. The junction had 5 bases not matched to a gene; V was cut back by 6 bases and J by 6 bases. The V gene's germline CDR1 is MNHEY and CDR2 SVGAGI. This CDR3 contains 12 residues. The CDR3 DNA is TGTGCCAGCAGGGGGGACAGAACCGAGCAGTACTTC. Amino acids: CASRGDRTEQYF.

The chain combines TRBV5-1 with TRBJ2-1, with TRBD2 matching over 9 bases. This CDR3 has 13 amino acids. The J segment lost 12 bases and the V segment lost 0 bases, leaving 4 bases of the junction unmatched. Looked up from germline, CDR1 is SGHRS and CDR2 is YFSETQ. The CDR3 nucleotides are TGCGCCAGCAGCTTGGATAGCGGGGGAGGGCAGTTCTTC. Translation gives CASSLDSGGGQFF.

The chain has TRBV19 and TRBJ1-2; 9 nucleotides match TRBD1. The CDR3 extends over 14 amino acids. J lost 6 bases, V lost 5 bases, and 7 bases had no gene match. Germline loops: CDR1 LNHDA, CDR2 SQIVND (reference sequence). The chain's CDR3 is CASSPTGGADGYTF. The CDR3 region has the DNA TGTGCCAGTAGTCCAACAGGGGGCGCCGATGGCTACACCTTC.

This clone was observed a single time. CDR3 protein: CASSLQGRRTEAFF. The CDR3 region has the DNA TGTGCCAGCAGCCTGCAGGGGAGAAGGACTGAAGCTTTCTTT. The chain combines TRBV6-6 with TRBJ1-1, with a tentative D call TRBD1 (6 bases). V was pared by 6 bases and J by 5 bases, with 16 bases between. The CDR3 covers 14 residues. The germline gives CDR1 MNHNY, CDR2 SVGAGI (reference sequence).

The rearrangement joins TRBV7-2 to TRBJ2-5; no clear D. With 2 bases removed from V and 0 bases from J, the gap between germline ends came to 10 bases. Germline V gives CDR1 SGHTA, CDR2 FQGNSA. CDR3 length: 15 residues. CDR3 DNA: TGTGCCAGCAGCTTAAACCGAGACTACCAAGAGACCCAGTACTTC. Translated, it gives CASSLNRDYQETQYF.

This clone was observed a few times. The DNA for the CDR3 is TGTGCCAGCAGTTACGACGGGGGTCCCGCCGGGGAGCTGTTTTTT. This codes for CASSYDGGPAGELFF. V usage is TRBV6-5 and J usage is TRBJ2-2; the D gene is possibly TRBD2 (6 bases). V lost 2 bases and J 6 bases, leaving 13 bases between the germline ends. This CDR3 spans 15 amino acids. Germline V gene lookup returns CDR1 MNHEY and CDR2 SVGAGI.

The V gene is TRBV11-3, the J gene TRBJ2-2; D is unresolved. This CDR3 has 13 residues. Trimming shortened V by 1 base and J by 9 bases, and 9 bases separated the two germline ends. Germline CDR1 is SGHNT and CDR2 is YENEEA. CDR3 sequence reads: CASSLGGRRELFF. The CDR3 bases are TGTGCCAGCAGCTTAGGTGGGCGCCGGGAGCTGTTTTTT. Complete variable domain (other parts from reference TRBV11-3 and TRBJ2-2): EAGVVQSPRYKIIEKKQPVAFWCNPISGHNTLYWYLQNLGQGPELLIRYENEEAVDDSQLPKDRFSAERLKGVDSTLKIQPAELGDSAVYLCASSLGGRRELFFGEGSRLTVL.

V usage is TRBV19 and J usage is TRBJ2-3; 11 nucleotides line up with TRBD2. The CDR3 spans 16 residues. CDR1 LNHDA and CDR2 SQIVND come from the germline V gene (reference sequence). V lost 3 bases to trimming and J lost 5 bases; unmatched junction nucleotides: 7. CDR3 sequence: CASSIGLAGGGDTQYF. The CDR3 DNA sequence: TGTGCCAGTAGTATTGGCCTAGCGGGAGGAGGAGATACGCAGTATTTT.

This clone was recorded once. The chain uses TRBV5-4 and TRBJ2-5; TRBD1 matches at 7 bases. The CDR3 runs 12 residues. The germline V gene has CDR1 SGHNT and CDR2 YYREEE (reference sequence). The V and J ends lost 7 bases and 5 bases, in that order; junction bases with no gene match: 5. CDR3 coding DNA: TGTGCCAGCGAGGGGGCGGAGGAGACCCAGTACTTC. Its protein product is CASEGAEETQYF.

The chain combines TRBV5-1 with TRBJ2-1; 14 bases are shared with TRBD2. Germline trimming cut 4 bases from V and 9 bases from J; bases unmatched to any gene: 6. The CDR3 extends over 15 amino acids. Germline V lookup: CDR1 SGHRS, CDR2 YFSETQ. CDR3 amino acids: CASSHGLAGGSEQFF. CDR3 coding DNA: TGCGCCAGCAGCCATGGACTAGCGGGAGGTAGTGAGCAGTTCTTC.

The chain uses TRBV20-1 and TRBJ2-1; no definite D call. Trimming cost V 0 bases and J 10 bases, with 7 bases left between them. CDR3 length: 11 amino acids. CDR1 is DFQATT and CDR2 is SNEGSKA in the germline V gene (reference sequence). The CDR3 DNA is TGCAGTGCTAGAGATCGGAGAGAGCAGTTCTTC. Encoded protein: CSARDRREQFF.

The J gene is TRBJ1-5, the V gene TRBV18, with D possibly being TRBD1 (5 bases). The V gene lost 3 bases and the J gene lost 5 bases, with 11 bases spanning the gap. This CDR3 spans 14 amino acids. Germline loops: CDR1 KGHSH, CDR2 LQKENI. CDR3 sequence (DNA): TGTGCCAGCTCACCGGGACTAGGTGATCAGCCCCAGCATTTT. This encodes CASSPGLGDQPQHF.

The J gene is TRBJ2-5, the V gene TRBV4-2, with D perhaps TRBD2 (5 bases). The CDR3 runs to 14 residues. With 1 base removed from V and 3 bases from J, the gap between germline ends came to 9 bases. Per the germline V gene, CDR1 is LGHNA and CDR2 is YNFKEQ. The CDR3 bases are TGTGCCAGCAGCCAAGGAGTGGAGGAAGAGACCCAGTACTTC. Translated, it gives CASSQGVEEETQYF.

The genes are TRBV6-1 and TRBJ2-7; 7 nucleotides match TRBD1. Germline V CDR1 and CDR2: MNHNS, SASEGT. V dropped 2 bases and J dropped 2; count of bases not matched to a gene: 9. The CDR3 is 16 residues long. CDR3 sequence: CASSEQGGRSPYEQYF. CDR3 nucleotide sequence: TGTGCCAGCAGTGAACAAGGGGGCAGGTCCCCCTACGAGCAGTACTTC.

This chain links TRBV9 with TRBJ2-1, with D possibly matching TRBD1 (7 bases). The V end lost 4 bases, the J end lost 8 bases, and 13 bases lay between the germline ends. This CDR3 has 13 residues. CDR1 is SGDLS, CDR2 YYNGEE, per germline. The CDR3 coding sequence is TGTGCCAGCAGCCTCAGGGGGGTGGATGAGCAGTTCTTC. Its translation is CASSLRGVDEQFF. Combining the CDR3 with reference TRBV9 and TRBJ2-1 gives the whole variable domain DSGVTQTPKHLITATGQRVTLRCSPRSGDLSVYWYQQSLDQGLQFLIQYYNGEERAKGNILERFSAQQFPDLHSELNLSSLELGDSALYFCASSLRGVDEQFFGPGTRLTVL.

The DNA of the CDR3 is TGTGCCAGCGGCCAGTCTGGGGCCAACGTCCTGACTTTC. Protein: CASGQSGANVLTF. V is TRBV6-5 and J is TRBJ2-6; D is ambiguous. Germline CDR1 MNHEY, CDR2 SVGAGI. This CDR3 is built from 13 residues. The germline V and J ends were trimmed by 8 bases and 1 base, with 6 bases remaining between them.

The chain links TRBV30 to TRBJ2-1, with TRBD2 identical over 7 bases. V lost 2 bases and J lost 7; bases outside the gene matches: 2. The germline V gene has CDR1 GTSNPN and CDR2 SVGIG (reference sequence). The CDR3 loop spans 12 amino acids. The CDR3 bases are TGTGCCTGGAGTCCTAGCGGAAATGAGCAGTTCTTC. Translating it yields CAWSPSGNEQFF.

V is TRBV19 and J is TRBJ1-1; no clear D. V was pared by 7 bases and J by 5 bases, with 11 bases between. The CDR3 has 12 amino acids. Germline CDR1 LNHDA, CDR2 SQIVND (reference sequence). The CDR3 DNA reads TGTGCCAGTACGGGATTCAGGACTGAAGCTTTCTTT. As protein: CASTGFRTEAFF.

The chain links TRBV6-5 to TRBJ1-2; no reliable D call. Germline V gene sequence: CDR1 MNHEY, CDR2 SVGAGI. The CDR3 loop spans 13 amino acids. Trimming took 8 bases from V and 8 from J, leaving 18 bases between them. The CDR3 sequence is CASGSSSLWGYTF. The CDR3 DNA reads TGTGCCAGCGGATCTAGTAGTCTGTGGGGCTACACCTTC.

The chain couples TRBV24-1 to TRBJ2-1; 12 bases match TRBD2. V shed 3 bases, J shed 0 bases, and the junction held 2 bases outside the gene matches. This CDR3 has 17 residues. Germline V gene lookup returns CDR1 KGHDR and CDR2 SFDVKD. The CDR3 DNA is TGTGCCACCAGTGATACTAGCGGGAGGAGCTCCTACAATGAGCAGTTCTTC. It encodes CATSDTSGRSSYNEQFF.

The chain couples TRBV5-1 to TRBJ1-3, with D possibly being TRBD1 (6 bases). Germline V gene sequence: CDR1 SGHRS, CDR2 YFSETQ. The germline V and J ends were trimmed by 1 base and 2 bases, with 13 bases remaining between them. The CDR3 covers 16 residues. The CDR3: CASSLLPGTPGNTIYF. Written as DNA, the CDR3 is TGCGCCAGCAGCTTGTTGCCAGGGACACCTGGAAACACCATATATTTT. The whole variable domain, filled in from reference TRBV5-1 and TRBJ1-3, reads KAGVTQTPRYLIKTRGQQVTLSCSPISGHRSVSWYQQTPGQGLQFLFEYFSETQRNKGNFPGRFSGRQFSNSRSEMNVSTLELGDSALYLCASSLLPGTPGNTIYFGEGSWLTVV.

The chain combines TRBV3-1 (or the pseudogene TRBV3-2) with TRBJ2-4; D remains unclear. Germline V gives CDR1 LGHDT, CDR2 YNNKEL (reference sequence). Trimming removed 8 bases from V and 8 bases from J, with 13 bases in between. CDR3 length: 12 residues. In DNA form, the CDR3 reads TGTGCCAGCGGCTCGGAGCCGGACATTCAGTACTTC. Its translation: CASGSEPDIQYF.